What follows is one T cell receptor (beta chain) and its context. Authors' processing steps: Amplification from reference gene primers served as the basis for estimated nucleated cell counts. TCRdb keeps only in-frame clones here, not all; method: immunoSEQ multiplex PCR. V, J and clone size derive from that table, while D and trimming were established from the DNA sequence. The sample shows 170,000 or so clones, approximately 86% of them seen only once. The sample belongs to a study of blood T cell repertoires in COVID-19. The V and J ends lost 0 bases and 5 bases, in that order; junction bases with no gene match: 6. This CDR3 has 15 residues. Germline CDR1 and CDR2: SGDLS and YYNGEE.

The chain joins TRBV9 to TRBJ2-5, with TRBD1 identical over 8 bases. Material: peripheral blood. This receptor was obtained from a man in his sixties with COVID-19, enrolled during active disease. In DNA, the CDR3 is TGTGCCAGCAGCGTAGTGACAGGGGCTCTGGAGACCCAGTACTTC. This codes for CASSVVTGALETQYF.